This T cell receptor beta chain was identified during a study of cytomegalovirus exposure and HLA in healthy donors. Germline assignment: CDR1 SEHNR and CDR2 FQNEAQ (reference sequence). The trim removed 1 base at V and 5 bases at J, leaving 5 bases unmatched. The CDR3 has 16 amino acids. The donors, nominally healthy at sampling, likely had unrecorded immune exposures. The PCR was carried out with 60 Vbeta primers and 13 Jbeta primers. Data came from immunoSEQ multiplex PCR; TCRdb stores just in-frame clones and leaves some out. Of approximately 280,000 clones in the sample, more than 80% are singletons; the top ten hold 3.5% to 4%. This clone showed up just once.

The sequencing input was PBMCs. J is TRBJ1-1 and V is TRBV7-9, with TRBD1 matching over 12 bases. This clonotype originated in a man between 40 and 49 years old in good health and CMV-seropositive. CDR3 amino acids: CASSLGDRGRWTEAFF. CDR3 DNA sequence: TGTGCCAGCAGCTTAGGGGACAGGGGGCGCTGGACTGAAGCTTTCTTT.